This TCR beta chain was observed in a study of early T cells in non-severe SARS-CoV-2 infection. The overall study: It was bulk RNA from unsorted whole blood that was sequenced, and the chains were unpaired.

Each CDR3 protein gets one entry after TCRdb re-called the 5' RACE reads with MiXCR. The table has about 58,000 distinct CDR3 sequences, 9.5% to 15% seen once. In germline, CDR1 is SEHNR, CDR2 FQNEAQ (reference sequence). The CDR3 is 15 residues long. Notes on this clonotype: At one boundary the junction diverges from the germline segment, which might be a read error.

The V gene is TRBV7-9, the J gene TRBJ2-7; 9 nucleotides match TRBD1. This TCR derives from an adult who was a healthcare worker with PCR-confirmed SARS-CoV-2 infection or an uninfected control (not recorded which). Specimen: whole blood. The CDR3 region is CANSPPGTGSYEQYF. For the CDR3, the DNA is TGTGCCAACAGCCCTCCCGGGACAGGGTCCTACGAGCAGTACTTC.